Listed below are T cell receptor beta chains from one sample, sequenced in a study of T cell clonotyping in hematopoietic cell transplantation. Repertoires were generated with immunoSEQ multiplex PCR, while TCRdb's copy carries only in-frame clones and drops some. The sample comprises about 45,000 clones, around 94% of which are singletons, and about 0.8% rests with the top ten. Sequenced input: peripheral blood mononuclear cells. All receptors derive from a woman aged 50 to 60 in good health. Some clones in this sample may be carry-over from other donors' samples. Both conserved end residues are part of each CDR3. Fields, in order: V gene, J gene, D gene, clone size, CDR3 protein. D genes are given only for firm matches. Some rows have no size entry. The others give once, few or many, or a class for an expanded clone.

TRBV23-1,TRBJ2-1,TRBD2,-,CASSHRGTSHNEQFF
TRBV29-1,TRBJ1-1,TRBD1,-,CSFSGTGIMNTEAFF
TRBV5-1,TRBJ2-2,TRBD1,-,CASSRTGRTGELFF
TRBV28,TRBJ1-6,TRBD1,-,CASLQGAGNSPLHF
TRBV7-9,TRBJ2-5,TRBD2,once,CASSLSSGGTETQYF
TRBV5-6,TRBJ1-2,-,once,CASSLGVGNYGYTF
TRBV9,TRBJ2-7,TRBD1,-,CASSHRTGGYEQYF
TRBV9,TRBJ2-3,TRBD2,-,CASSAQPIAGGGDTQYF
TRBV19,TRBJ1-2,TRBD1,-,CASSRTGNYGYTF
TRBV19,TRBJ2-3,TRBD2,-,CASSIGEGTQYF
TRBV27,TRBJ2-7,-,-,CASKKGRLANQSYEQYF
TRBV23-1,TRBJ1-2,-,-,CASRWGGKKNYGYTF
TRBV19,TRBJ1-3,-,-,CASTATGNTIYF
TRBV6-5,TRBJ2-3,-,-,CACGDPDTQYF
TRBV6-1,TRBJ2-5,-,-,CASSEGWGLGEETQYF